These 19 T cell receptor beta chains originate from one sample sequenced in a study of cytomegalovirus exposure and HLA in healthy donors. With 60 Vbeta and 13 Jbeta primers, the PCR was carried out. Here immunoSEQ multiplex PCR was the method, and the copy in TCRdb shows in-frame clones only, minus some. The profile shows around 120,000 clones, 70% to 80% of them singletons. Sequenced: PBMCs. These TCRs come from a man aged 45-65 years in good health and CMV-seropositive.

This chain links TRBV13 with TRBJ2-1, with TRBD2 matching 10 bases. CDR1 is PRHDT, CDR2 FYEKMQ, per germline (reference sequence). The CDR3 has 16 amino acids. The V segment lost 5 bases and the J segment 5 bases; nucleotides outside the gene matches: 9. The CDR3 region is CASSGRSSGRNNEQFF. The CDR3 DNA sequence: TGTGCCAGCAGCGGCCGAAGTAGCGGGAGGAACAATGAGCAGTTCTTC.

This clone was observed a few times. CDR3 nucleotides: TGTGCCAGCAGGCCAGGCCCCGGGGGGACCCAGTACTTC. Amino acid sequence: CASRPGPGGTQYF. V and J are TRBV6-6 and TRBJ2-5; D is possibly TRBD2 (6 bases). Germline values: CDR1 MNHNY, CDR2 SVGAGI (reference sequence). This CDR3 contains 13 residues. Trimming took off 6 bases at V and 7 bases at J, with 15 bases between the two ends.

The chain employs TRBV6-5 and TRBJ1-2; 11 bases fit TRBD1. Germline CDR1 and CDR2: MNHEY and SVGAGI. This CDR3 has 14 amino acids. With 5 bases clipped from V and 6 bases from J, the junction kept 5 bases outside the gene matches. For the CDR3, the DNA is TGTGCCAGCAGTGGCCGGGACAGGGGGAATGGCTACACCTTC. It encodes CASSGRDRGNGYTF.

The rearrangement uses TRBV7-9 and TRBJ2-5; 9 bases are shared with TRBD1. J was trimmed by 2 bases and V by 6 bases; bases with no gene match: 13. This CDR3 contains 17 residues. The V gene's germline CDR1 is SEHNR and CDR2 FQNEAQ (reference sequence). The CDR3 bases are TGTGCCAGCAGTCCGGGACAGGGACAACCCCTACAAGAGACCCAGTACTTC. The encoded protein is CASSPGQGQPLQETQYF.

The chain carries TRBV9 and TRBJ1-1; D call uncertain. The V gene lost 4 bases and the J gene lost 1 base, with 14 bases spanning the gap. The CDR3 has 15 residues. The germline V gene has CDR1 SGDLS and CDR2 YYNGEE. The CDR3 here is CASSLIPGGNTEAFF. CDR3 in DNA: TGTGCCAGCAGCTTAATACCCGGCGGGAACACTGAAGCTTTCTTT.

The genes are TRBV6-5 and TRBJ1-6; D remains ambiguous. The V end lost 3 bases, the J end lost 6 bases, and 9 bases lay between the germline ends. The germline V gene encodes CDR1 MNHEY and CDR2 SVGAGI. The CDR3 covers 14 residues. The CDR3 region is CASSYREGNSPLHF. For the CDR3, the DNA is TGTGCCAGCAGTTATAGGGAGGGTAATTCACCCCTCCACTTT.

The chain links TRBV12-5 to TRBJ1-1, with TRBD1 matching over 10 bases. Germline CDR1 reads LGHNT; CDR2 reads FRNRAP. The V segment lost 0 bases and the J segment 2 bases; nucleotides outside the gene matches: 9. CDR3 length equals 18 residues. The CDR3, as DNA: TGTGCTAGTGGTTTGGTACTTGGGACAGGGGCGCTTAACACTGAAGCTTTCTTT. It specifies CASGLVLGTGALNTEAFF.

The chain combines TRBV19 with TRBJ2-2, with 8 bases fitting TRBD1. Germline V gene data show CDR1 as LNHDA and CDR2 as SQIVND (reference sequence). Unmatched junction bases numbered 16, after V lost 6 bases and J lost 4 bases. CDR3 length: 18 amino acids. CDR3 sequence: CASSQWGPTGASTGELFF. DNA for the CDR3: TGTGCCAGTAGCCAATGGGGCCCGACAGGGGCGAGCACCGGGGAGCTGTTTTTT.

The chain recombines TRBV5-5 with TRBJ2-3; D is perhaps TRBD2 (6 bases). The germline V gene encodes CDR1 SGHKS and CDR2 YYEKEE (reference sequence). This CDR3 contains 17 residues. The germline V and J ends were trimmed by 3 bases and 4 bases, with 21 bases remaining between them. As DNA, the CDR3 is TGTGCCAGCAGCTGGGGTGCGGTGGGAGGTTCGGCAGATACGCAGTATTTT. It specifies CASSWGAVGGSADTQYF. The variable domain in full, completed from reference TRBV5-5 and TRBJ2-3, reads DAGVTQSPTHLIKTRGQQVTLRCSPISGHKSVSWYQQVLGQGPQFIFQYYEKEERGRGNFPDRFSARQFPNYSSELNVNALLLGDSALYLCASSWGAVGGSADTQYFGPGTRLTVL.

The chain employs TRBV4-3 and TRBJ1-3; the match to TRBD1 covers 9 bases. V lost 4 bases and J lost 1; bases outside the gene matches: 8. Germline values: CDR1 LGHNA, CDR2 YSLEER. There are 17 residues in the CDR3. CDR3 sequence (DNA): TGCGCCAGCAGCCGCCTAGGGACAGGGAATTCTGGAAACACCATATATTTT. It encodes CASSRLGTGNSGNTIYF.

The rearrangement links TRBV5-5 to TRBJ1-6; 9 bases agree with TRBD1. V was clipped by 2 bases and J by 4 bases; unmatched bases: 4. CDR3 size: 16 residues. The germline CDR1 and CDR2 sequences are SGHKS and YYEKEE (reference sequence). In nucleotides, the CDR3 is TGTGCCAGCAGCTTCAGACAGGGGGTGTATAATTCACCCCTCCACTTT. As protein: CASSFRQGVYNSPLHF.

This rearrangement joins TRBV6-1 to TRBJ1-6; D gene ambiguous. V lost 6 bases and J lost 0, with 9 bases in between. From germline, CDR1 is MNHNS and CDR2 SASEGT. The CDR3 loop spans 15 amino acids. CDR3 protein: CASRGRSSYNSPLHF. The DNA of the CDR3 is TGTGCCAGCAGAGGGAGAAGCTCCTATAATTCACCCCTCCACTTT.

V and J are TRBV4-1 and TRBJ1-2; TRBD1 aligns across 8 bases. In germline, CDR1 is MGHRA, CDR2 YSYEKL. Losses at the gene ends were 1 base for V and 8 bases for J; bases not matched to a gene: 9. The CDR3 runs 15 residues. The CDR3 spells CASSQAKGTGSGYTF. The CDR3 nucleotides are TGCGCCAGCAGCCAAGCTAAAGGGACAGGTAGCGGCTACACCTTC.

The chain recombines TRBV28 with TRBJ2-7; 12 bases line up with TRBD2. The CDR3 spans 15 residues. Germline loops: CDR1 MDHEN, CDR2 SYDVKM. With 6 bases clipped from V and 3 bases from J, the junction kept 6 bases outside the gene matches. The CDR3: CASSPGTSGYYEQYF. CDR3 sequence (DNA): TGTGCCAGCAGCCCAGGGACTAGCGGGTACTACGAGCAGTACTTC.

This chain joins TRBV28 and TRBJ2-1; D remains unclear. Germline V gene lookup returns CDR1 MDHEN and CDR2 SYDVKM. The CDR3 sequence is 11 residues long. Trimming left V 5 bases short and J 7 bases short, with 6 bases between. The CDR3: CASSTLNEQFF. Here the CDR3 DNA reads TGTGCCAGCAGTACTTTAAATGAGCAGTTCTTC.

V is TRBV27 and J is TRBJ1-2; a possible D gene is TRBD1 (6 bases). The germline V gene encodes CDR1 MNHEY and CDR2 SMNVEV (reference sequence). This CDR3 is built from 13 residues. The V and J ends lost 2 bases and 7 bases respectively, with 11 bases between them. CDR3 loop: CASSLATGLGYTF. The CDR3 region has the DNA TGTGCCAGCAGTTTAGCTACAGGGCTTGGCTACACCTTC.

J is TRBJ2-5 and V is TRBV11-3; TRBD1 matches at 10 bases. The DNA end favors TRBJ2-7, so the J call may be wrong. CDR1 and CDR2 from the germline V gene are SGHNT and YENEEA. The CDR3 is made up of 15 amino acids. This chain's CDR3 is CASSQGTGASYEQYF. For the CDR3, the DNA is TGTGCCAGCAGCCAAGGGACAGGGGCGTCCTACGAGCAGTACTTC.

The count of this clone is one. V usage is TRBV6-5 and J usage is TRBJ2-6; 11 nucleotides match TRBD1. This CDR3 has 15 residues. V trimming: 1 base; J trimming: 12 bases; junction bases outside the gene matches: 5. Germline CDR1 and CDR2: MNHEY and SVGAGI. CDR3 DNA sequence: TGTGCCAGCAGTTACTGGGACAGGGGGGGCGGCGTCCTGACTTTC. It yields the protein CASSYWDRGGGVLTF.

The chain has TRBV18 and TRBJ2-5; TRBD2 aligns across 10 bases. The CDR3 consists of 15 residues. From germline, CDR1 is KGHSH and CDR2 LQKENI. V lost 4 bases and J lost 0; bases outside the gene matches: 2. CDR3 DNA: TGTGCCAGCTCACTTCTAGCGGGAGACCAAGAGACCCAGTACTTC. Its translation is CASSLLAGDQETQYF.